Detailed here is one T cell receptor beta chain. The antigen remains unidentified. Germline CDR1 is SNHLY and CDR2 is FYNNEI. Losses at the gene ends were 4 bases for V and 5 bases for J; bases not matched to a gene: 7. The CDR3 extends over 14 amino acids. TCRdb's copy holds only in-frame clones and misses some; the assay was immunoSEQ multiplex PCR. The sample consists of over 150,000 clones, under 95% of them appearing once. The data are from a study of T cell responses to AZD1222 COVID-19 vaccine. Findings and caveats of the study: Baseline seropositivity occurred in only a handful of AZD1222 recipients. Distributed over spike, vaccine-associated CD4 TCRs predominated at 160-218 and 743-854. The repertoires were collected only after the peak T cell response.

Here the sequenced sample was peripheral blood, taken on day 0 of MenACWY control vaccination. The rearrangement uses TRBV2 and TRBJ2-7, with TRBD1 matching over 8 bases. The clonotype comes from an adult in good health. The CDR3 is CASSGDRQPDEQYF. DNA of the CDR3: TGTGCCAGCAGTGGGGACAGGCAACCTGACGAGCAGTACTTC.